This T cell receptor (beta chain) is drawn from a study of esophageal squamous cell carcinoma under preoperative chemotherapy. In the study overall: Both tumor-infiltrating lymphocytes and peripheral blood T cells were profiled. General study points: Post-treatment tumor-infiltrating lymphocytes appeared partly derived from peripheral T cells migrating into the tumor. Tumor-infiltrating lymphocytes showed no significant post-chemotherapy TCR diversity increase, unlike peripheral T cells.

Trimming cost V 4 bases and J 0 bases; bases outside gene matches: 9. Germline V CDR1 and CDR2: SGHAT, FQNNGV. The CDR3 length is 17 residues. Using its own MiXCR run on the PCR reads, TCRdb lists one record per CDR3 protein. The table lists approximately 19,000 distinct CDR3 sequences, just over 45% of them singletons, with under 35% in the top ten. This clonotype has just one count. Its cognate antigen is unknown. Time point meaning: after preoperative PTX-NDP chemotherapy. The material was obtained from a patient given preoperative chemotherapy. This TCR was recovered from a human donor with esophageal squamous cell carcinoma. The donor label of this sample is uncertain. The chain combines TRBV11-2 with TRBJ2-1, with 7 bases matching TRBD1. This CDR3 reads CASSSHEGDSSYNEQFF. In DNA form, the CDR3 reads TGTGCCAGCAGCTCCCACGAAGGGGACAGCTCCTACAATGAGCAGTTCTTC.